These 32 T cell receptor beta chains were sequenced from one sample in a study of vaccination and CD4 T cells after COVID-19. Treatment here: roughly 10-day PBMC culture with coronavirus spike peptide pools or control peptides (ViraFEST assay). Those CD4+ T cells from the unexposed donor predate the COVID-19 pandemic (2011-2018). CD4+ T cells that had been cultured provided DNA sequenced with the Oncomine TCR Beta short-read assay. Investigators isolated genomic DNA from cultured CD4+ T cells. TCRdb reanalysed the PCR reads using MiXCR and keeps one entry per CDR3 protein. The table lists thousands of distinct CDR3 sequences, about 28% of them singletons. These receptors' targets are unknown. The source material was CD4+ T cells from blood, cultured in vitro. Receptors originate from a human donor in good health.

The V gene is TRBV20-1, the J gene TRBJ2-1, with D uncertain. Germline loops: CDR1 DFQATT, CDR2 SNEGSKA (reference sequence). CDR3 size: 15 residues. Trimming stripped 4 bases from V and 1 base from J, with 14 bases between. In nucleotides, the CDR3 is TGCAGTGCTACAGAAGGGTCAGGTTCCTACAATGAGCAGTTCTTC. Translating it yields CSATEGSGSYNEQFF.

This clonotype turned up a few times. The CDR3 nucleotides read TGCAGCGTTGAAGCGGCAGGGGGAAGGATGAGTGAAGCTTTCTTT. Translated: CSVEAAGGRMSEAFF. The chain uses TRBV29-1 and TRBJ1-1; TRBD1 agrees at 7 bases. J lost 7 bases, V lost 1 base, and 12 bases had no gene match. From germline, CDR1 is SQVTM and CDR2 ANQGSEA. The CDR3 totals 15 residues.

The CDR3, as DNA: TGTGCCAGCAGCACGGCCGTAACGAACACCGGGGAGCTGTTTTTT. It translates to CASSTAVTNTGELFF. V usage is TRBV5-6 and J usage is TRBJ2-2, with D hard to call. Germline lookup yields CDR1 SGHDT and CDR2 YYEEEE. CDR3 length: 15 amino acids. V was shortened by 4 bases and J by 0 bases, with 10 bases between the two germline ends.

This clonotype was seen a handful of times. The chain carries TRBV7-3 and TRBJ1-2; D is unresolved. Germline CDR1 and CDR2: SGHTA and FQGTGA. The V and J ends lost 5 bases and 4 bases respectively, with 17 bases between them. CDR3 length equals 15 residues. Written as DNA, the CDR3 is TGTGCCAGCAGCCCCCCTGAATCGCAGCGCTATGGCTACACCTTC. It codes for CASSPPESQRYGYTF. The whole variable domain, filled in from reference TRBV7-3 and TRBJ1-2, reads GAGVSQTPSNKVTEKGKYVELRCDPISGHTALYWYRQSLGQGPEFLIYFQGTGAADDSGLPNDRFFAVRPEGSVSTLKIQRTERGDSAVYLCASSPPESQRYGYTFGSGTRLTVV.

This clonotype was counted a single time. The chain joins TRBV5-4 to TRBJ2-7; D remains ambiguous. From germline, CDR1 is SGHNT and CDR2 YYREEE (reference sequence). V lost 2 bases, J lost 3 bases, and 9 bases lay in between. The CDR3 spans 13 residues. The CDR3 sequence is CASSLYPDYEQYF. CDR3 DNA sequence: TGTGCCAGCAGCTTATACCCCGACTACGAGCAGTACTTC. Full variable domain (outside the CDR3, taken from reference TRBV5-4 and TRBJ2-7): ETGVTQSPTHLIKTRGQQVTLRCSSQSGHNTVSWYQQALGQGPQFIFQYYREEENGRGNFPPRFSGLQFPNYSSELNVNALELDDSALYLCASSLYPDYEQYFGPGTRLTVT.

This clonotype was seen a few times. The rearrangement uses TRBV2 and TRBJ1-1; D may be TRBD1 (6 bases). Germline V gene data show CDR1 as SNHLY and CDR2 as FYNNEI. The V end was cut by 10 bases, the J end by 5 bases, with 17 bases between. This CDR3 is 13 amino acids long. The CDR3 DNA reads TGTGCCACCCGACAGGTGCCCGGGACTGAAGCTTTCTTT. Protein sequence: CATRQVPGTEAFF.

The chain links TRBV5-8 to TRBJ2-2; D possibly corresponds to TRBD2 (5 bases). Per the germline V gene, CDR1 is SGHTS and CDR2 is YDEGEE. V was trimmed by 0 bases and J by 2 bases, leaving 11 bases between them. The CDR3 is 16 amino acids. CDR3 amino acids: CASSLALGRNTGELFF. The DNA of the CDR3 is TGTGCCAGCAGCTTGGCCCTTGGGAGAAACACCGGGGAGCTGTTTTTT.

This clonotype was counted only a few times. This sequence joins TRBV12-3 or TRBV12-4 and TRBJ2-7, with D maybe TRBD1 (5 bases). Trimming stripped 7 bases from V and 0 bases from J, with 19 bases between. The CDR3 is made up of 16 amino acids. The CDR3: CASTPHGFDSSYEQYF. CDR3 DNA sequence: TGTGCCAGCACCCCCCACGGATTCGACAGCTCCTACGAGCAGTACTTC.

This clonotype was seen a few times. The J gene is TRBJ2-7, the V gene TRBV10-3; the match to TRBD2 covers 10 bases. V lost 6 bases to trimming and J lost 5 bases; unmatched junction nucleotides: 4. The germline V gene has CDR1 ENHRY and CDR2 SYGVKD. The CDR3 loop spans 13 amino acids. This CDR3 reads CAISGTSDHEQYF. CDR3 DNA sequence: TGTGCCATCAGCGGGACTAGCGACCACGAGCAGTACTTC.

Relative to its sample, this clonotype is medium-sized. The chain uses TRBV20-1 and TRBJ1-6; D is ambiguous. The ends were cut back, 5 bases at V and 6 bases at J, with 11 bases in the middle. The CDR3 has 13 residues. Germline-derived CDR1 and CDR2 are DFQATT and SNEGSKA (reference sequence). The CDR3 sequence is CSAAQDLNSPLHF. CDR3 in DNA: TGCAGTGCTGCGCAGGACCTTAATTCACCCCTCCACTTT.

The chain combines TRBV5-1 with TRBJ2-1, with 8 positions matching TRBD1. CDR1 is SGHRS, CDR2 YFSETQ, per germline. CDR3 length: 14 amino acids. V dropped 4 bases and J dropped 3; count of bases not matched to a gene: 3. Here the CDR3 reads CASSAGQDYNEQFF. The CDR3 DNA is TGCGCCAGCAGCGCGGGACAGGACTACAATGAGCAGTTCTTC.

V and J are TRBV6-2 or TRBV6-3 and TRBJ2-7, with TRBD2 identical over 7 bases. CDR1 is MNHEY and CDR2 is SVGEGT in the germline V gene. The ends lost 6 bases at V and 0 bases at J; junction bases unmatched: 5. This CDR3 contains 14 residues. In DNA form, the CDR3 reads TGTGCCAGCAGAGTGGGAGGGCTCTCCTACGAGCAGTACTTC. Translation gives CASRVGGLSYEQYF.

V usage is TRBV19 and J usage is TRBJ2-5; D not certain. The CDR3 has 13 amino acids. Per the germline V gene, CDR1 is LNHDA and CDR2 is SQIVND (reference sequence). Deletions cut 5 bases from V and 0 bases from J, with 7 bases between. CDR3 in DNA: TGTGCCAGTAGTCTCTCGTACCAAGAGACCCAGTACTTC. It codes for CASSLSYQETQYF.

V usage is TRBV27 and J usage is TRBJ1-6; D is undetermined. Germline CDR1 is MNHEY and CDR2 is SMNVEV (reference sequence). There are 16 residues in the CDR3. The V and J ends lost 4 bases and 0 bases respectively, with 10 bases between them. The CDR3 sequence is CASSSHIISYNSPLHF. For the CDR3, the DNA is TGTGCCAGCAGTTCGCATATTATCTCCTATAATTCACCCCTCCACTTT.

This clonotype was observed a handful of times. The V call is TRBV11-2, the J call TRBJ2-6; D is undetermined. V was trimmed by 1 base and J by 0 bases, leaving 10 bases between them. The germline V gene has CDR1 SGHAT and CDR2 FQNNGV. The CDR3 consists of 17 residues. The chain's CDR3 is CASSLVRHFSGANVLTF. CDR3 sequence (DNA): TGTGCCAGCAGCTTAGTGAGGCACTTCTCTGGGGCCAACGTCCTGACTTTC.

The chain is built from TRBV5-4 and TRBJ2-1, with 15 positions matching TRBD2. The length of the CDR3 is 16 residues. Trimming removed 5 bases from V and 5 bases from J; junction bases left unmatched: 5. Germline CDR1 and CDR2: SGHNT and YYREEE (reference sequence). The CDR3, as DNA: TGTGCCAGCAGACCCGGGACTAGCGGGAGGAACAATGAGCAGTTCTTC. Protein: CASRPGTSGRNNEQFF.

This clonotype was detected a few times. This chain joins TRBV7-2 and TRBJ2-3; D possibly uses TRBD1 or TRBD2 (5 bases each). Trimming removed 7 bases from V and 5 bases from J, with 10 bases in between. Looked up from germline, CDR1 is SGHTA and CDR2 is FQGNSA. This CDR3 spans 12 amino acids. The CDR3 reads CASKGPEDTQYF. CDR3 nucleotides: TGTGCCAGCAAGGGACCGGAAGATACGCAGTATTTT.

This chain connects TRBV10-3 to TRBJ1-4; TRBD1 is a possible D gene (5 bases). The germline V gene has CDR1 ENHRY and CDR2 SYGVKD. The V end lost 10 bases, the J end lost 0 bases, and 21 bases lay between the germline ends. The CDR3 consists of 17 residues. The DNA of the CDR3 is TGTGCCACAAGCGGGGGAACGACACATGCAACTAATGAAAAACTGTTTTTT. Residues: CATSGGTTHATNEKLFF.

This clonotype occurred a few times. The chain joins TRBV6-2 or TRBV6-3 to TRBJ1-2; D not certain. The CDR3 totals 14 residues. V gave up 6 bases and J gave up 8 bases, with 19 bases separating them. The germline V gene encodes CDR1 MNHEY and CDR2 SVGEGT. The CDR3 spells CASSLTRAGGGYTF. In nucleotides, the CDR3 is TGTGCCAGCAGCCTCACTAGAGCCGGCGGAGGCTACACCTTC.

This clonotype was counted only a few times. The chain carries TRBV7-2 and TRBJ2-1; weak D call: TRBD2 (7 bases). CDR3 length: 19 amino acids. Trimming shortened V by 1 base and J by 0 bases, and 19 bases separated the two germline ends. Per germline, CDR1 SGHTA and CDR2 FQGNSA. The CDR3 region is CASSLGGEGGGRSYNEQFF. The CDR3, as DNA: TGTGCCAGCAGCTTAGGTGGGGAGGGGGGAGGGCGCTCCTACAATGAGCAGTTCTTC.

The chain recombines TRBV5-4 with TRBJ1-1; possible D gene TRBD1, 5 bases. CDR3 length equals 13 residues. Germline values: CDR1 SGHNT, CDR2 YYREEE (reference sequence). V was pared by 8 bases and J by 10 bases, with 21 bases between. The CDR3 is CASHWTGEEGAFF. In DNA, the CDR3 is TGTGCCAGTCACTGGACGGGGGAGGAGGGAGCTTTCTTT.

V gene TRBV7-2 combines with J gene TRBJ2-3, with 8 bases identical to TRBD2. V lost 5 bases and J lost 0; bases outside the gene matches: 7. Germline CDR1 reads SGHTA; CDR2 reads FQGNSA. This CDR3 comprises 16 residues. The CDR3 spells CASSPGGTRSTDTQYF. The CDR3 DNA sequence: TGTGCCAGCAGCCCGGGGGGGACTAGGAGCACAGATACGCAGTATTTT.

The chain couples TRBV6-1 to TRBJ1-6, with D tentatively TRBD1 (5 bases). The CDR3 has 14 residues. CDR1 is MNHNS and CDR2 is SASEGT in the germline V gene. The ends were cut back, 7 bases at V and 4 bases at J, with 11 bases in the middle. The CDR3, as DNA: TGTGCCAGCAAAGCTGGACATTATAATTCACCCCTCCACTTT. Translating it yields CASKAGHYNSPLHF.

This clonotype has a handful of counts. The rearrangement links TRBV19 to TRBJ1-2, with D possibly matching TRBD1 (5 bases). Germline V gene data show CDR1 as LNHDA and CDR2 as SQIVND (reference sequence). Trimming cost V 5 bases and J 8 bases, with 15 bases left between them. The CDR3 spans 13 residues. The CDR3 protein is CASSRRAMEGYTF. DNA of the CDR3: TGTGCCAGTAGTCGCAGGGCAATGGAGGGCTACACCTTC.

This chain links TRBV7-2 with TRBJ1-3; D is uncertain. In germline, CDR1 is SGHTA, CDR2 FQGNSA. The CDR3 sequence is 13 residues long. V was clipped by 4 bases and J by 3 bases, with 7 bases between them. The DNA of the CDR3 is TGTGCCAGCAGCTCGTCCCTTGGAAACACCATATATTTT. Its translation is CASSSSLGNTIYF.

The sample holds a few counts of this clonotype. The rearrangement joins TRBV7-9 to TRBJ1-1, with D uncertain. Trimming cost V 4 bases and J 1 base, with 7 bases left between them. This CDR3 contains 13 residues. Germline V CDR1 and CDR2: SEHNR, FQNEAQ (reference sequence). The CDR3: CASSSDRNTEAFF. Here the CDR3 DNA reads TGTGCCAGCAGCTCGGATCGGAACACTGAAGCTTTCTTT.

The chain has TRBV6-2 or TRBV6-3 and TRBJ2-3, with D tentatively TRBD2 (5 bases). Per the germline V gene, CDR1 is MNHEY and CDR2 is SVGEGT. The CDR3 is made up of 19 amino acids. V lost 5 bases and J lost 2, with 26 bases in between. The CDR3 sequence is CASSPSWSPGRTNTDTQYF. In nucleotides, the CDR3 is TGTGCCAGCAGTCCCAGTTGGTCCCCGGGAAGAACTAACACAGATACGCAGTATTTT.

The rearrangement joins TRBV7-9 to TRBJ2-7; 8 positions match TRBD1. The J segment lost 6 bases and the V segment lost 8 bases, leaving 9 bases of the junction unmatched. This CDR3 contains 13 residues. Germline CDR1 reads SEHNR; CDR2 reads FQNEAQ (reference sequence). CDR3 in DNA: TGTGCCAGCGGGGACAGGCACGGGCGCGAGCAGTACTTC. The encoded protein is CASGDRHGREQYF.

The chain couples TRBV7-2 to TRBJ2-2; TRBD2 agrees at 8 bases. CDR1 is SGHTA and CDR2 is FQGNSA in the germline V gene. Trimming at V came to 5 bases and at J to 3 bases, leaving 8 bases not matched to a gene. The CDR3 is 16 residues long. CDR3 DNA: TGTGCCAGCAGCCCGCCGGGGGGGCGGGACACCGGGGAGCTGTTTTTT. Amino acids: CASSPPGGRDTGELFF.

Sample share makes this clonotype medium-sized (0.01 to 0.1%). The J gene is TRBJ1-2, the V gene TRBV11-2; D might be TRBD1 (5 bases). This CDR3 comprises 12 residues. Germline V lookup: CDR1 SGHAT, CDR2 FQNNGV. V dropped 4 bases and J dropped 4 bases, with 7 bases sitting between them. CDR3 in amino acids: CASSSGAYGYTF. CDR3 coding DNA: TGTGCCAGCAGCTCCGGGGCCTATGGCTACACCTTC.

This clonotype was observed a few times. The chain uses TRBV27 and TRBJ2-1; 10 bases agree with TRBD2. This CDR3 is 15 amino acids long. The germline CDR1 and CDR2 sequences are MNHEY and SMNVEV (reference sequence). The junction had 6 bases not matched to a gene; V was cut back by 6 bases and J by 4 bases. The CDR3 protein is CASRSLAGVYNEQFF. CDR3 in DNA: TGTGCCAGCAGATCCCTAGCGGGAGTGTACAATGAGCAGTTCTTC.

The CDR3 region is CASSLWATNEKLFF. The DNA of the CDR3 is TGTGCCAGCAGCTTATGGGCAACTAATGAAAAACTGTTTTTT. J is TRBJ1-4 and V is TRBV7-9, with D unclear. Germline CDR1 and CDR2: SEHNR and FQNEAQ (reference sequence). CDR3 length: 14 amino acids. Deletions cut 2 bases from V and 0 bases from J, with 4 bases between.